This TCR beta chain originates from a study of OX40 agonist ivuxolimab in advanced cancers. TCRdb's table, derived via immunoSEQ multiplex PCR, lists solely in-frame clones and lacks some. The table includes some 99,000 clones, approximately 90% detected once. Sequences were derived from CD4+ or CD8+ T cells sorted from blood, sampled in a trial of the OX40 agonist ivuxolimab. This clonotype originated in an adult with an advanced solid tumor such as melanoma, head and neck, liver or kidney cancer.

CDR3 protein: CAKPDRVERGYTF. The CDR3, as DNA: TGTGCCAAGCCGGACAGGGTTGAACGTGGCTACACCTTC. This chain joins TRBV6-4 and TRBJ1-2; TRBD1 agrees at 8 bases. The length of the CDR3 is 13 residues. Germline V gene data show CDR1 as MRHNA and CDR2 as SNTAGT. Losses at the gene ends were 10 bases for V and 7 bases for J; bases not matched to a gene: 11.